The 26 T cell receptor beta chains reported below all come from one sample, sequenced in a study of T cell repertoires in cytomegalovirus infection. TCRdb re-called the reads through MiXCR, storing one row per CDR3 protein. The sample records around 310,000 distinct CDR3 sequences, roughly a sixth being singletons. The specimen was PBMCs. These TCRs come from a human donor in good health (CMV status not recorded). Some clones in this sample may be carry-over from other donors' samples.

With regard to this clonotype: A much more abundant neighbour one base away suggests this may be a read error. The chain employs TRBV6-5 and TRBJ2-7, with 7 positions matching TRBD2. The V gene's germline CDR1 is MNHEY and CDR2 SVGAGI. The CDR3 is 15 residues long. This chain's CDR3 is CASCYSAGESYEQYF. The DNA of the CDR3 is TGTGCCAGCTGTTACTCGGCGGGGGAGTCCTACGAGCAGTACTTC.

This clonotype was detected ten times or more. V and J are TRBV7-9 and TRBJ2-7; TRBD1 aligns across 7 bases. Unmatched junction bases numbered 2, after V lost 3 bases and J lost 0 bases. The CDR3 extends over 14 amino acids. The germline V gene has CDR1 SEHNR and CDR2 FQNEAQ (reference sequence). CDR3 sequence reads: CASSLTGSSYEQYF. The CDR3 bases are TGTGCCAGCAGCTTGACAGGGAGCTCCTACGAGCAGTACTTC.

The chain carries TRBV6-5 and TRBJ1-2, with D tentatively TRBD1 (6 bases). This CDR3 region has 17 residues. The V gene's germline CDR1 is MNHEY and CDR2 SVGAGI. The V and J ends lost 0 bases and 2 bases respectively, with 16 bases between them. CDR3 DNA sequence: TGTGCCAGCAGTTACTCGGGGGGCGGCGTGATCAACTATGGCTACACCTTC. It specifies CASSYSGGGVINYGYTF.

The chain employs TRBV5-6 and TRBJ2-2, with 7 positions matching TRBD2. This CDR3 has 14 amino acids. V lost 2 bases and J lost 10; bases outside the gene matches: 8. CDR1 and CDR2 (germline): SGHDT, YYEEEE. The CDR3 DNA sequence: TGTGCCAGCAGCTTTGGACTAGAGGGTCCGGAGCTGTTTTTT. Translation: CASSFGLEGPELFF.

This clonotype was picked up many times. The genes are TRBV7-2 and TRBJ2-7; TRBD1 is a possible D gene (6 bases). The V end lost 1 base, the J end lost 0 bases, and 10 bases lay between the germline ends. The CDR3 runs to 15 residues. Per the germline V gene, CDR1 is SGHTA and CDR2 is FQGNSA. The CDR3 region is CASSLVRGSSYEQYF. CDR3 coding DNA: TGTGCCAGCAGCTTAGTTAGGGGGAGCTCCTACGAGCAGTACTTC.

This clonotype has ten or more counts. The chain uses TRBV4-1 and TRBJ2-3; TRBD2 matches 9 bases. Germline lookup yields CDR1 MGHRA and CDR2 YSYEKL. V trimming: 0 bases; J trimming: 3 bases; junction bases outside the gene matches: 7. The CDR3 is made up of 17 amino acids. CDR3 sequence: CASSQDRRGGRTDTQYF. In nucleotides, the CDR3 is TGCGCCAGCAGCCAAGATCGGCGGGGGGGCAGGACAGATACGCAGTATTTT.

This clonotype was found a few times. The CDR3 DNA is TGTGCCATCAGTGCCGGGCTAGCGGAAACAGATACGCAGTATTTT. This encodes CAISAGLAETDTQYF. The V call is TRBV10-3, the J call TRBJ2-3; TRBD2 agrees at 7 bases. Germline V lookup: CDR1 ENHRY, CDR2 SYGVKD. The trim removed 4 bases at V and 3 bases at J, leaving 7 bases unmatched. This CDR3 is built from 15 residues.

This clonotype was observed at least ten times. The genes are TRBV10-3 and TRBJ1-5; TRBD1 is a possible D gene (6 bases). The germline CDR1 and CDR2 sequences are ENHRY and SYGVKD. V lost 4 bases and J 0 bases, leaving 7 bases between the germline ends. The CDR3 extends over 14 amino acids. The CDR3 reads CAISGQDSNQPQHF. The DNA of the CDR3 is TGTGCCATCAGTGGACAGGATAGCAATCAGCCCCAGCATTTT.

This clonotype came up many times. The V gene is TRBV7-2, the J gene TRBJ1-1; 8 nucleotides agree with TRBD1. J gave up 2 bases and V 6 bases, and 5 bases lay outside the gene matches. Germline-derived CDR1 and CDR2 are SGHTA and FQGNSA. The CDR3 length is 14 residues. Written as DNA, the CDR3 is TGTGCCAGCAGAACCGGGACAGGTAACACTGAAGCTTTCTTT. It is translated as CASRTGTGNTEAFF.

The sample holds a few counts of this clonotype. The chain links TRBV20-1 to TRBJ1-6; no clear D. With 1 base removed from V and 7 bases from J, the gap between germline ends came to 11 bases. The CDR3 loop spans 14 amino acids. Germline V gene lookup returns CDR1 DFQATT and CDR2 SNEGSKA (reference sequence). The CDR3 bases are TGCAGTGCTAGAGGAGACCACGGGAATTCACCCCTCCACTTT. As protein: CSARGDHGNSPLHF.

This chain uses TRBV2 with TRBJ2-2, with 8 positions matching TRBD1. CDR1 is SNHLY and CDR2 is FYNNEI in the germline V gene. The V gene end was trimmed by 8 bases and the J gene end by 6 bases; junction bases not matched to a gene: 11. The CDR3 has 15 amino acids. The CDR3 reads CASCRTGRTSGELFF. The CDR3 bases are TGTGCCAGCTGCCGGACAGGGAGGACCTCCGGGGAGCTGTTTTTT.

The rearrangement links TRBV4-2 to TRBJ1-2; perhaps TRBD1 as D (5 bases). CDR1 is LGHNA and CDR2 is YNFKEQ in the germline V gene. The V gene lost 4 bases and the J gene lost 0 bases, with 18 bases spanning the gap. CDR3 length: 17 amino acids. The CDR3 DNA is TGTGCCAGCAGCCGGGAAGGGACGGCGGGCGCTAACTATGGCTACACCTTC. Translating it yields CASSREGTAGANYGYTF.

This clonotype was seen many times. The rearrangement joins TRBV19 to TRBJ1-1; 7 bases agree with TRBD1. The CDR3 sequence is 17 residues long. Germline CDR1 LNHDA, CDR2 SQIVND (reference sequence). Unmatched junction bases numbered 14, after V lost 4 bases and J lost 3 bases. CDR3 sequence: CASSNTGVKLRDTEAFF. CDR3 sequence (DNA): TGTGCCAGTAGTAACACAGGGGTCAAGCTGCGTGACACTGAAGCTTTCTTT.

Many counts were recorded for this clonotype. The chain recombines TRBV7-2 with TRBJ2-2; 10 bases are shared with TRBD2. The trim removed 4 bases at V and 4 bases at J, leaving 3 bases unmatched. There are 15 residues in the CDR3. In germline, CDR1 is SGHTA, CDR2 FQGNSA. This chain's CDR3 is CASSSLAGFTGELFF. DNA of the CDR3: TGTGCCAGCAGCTCACTAGCGGGATTCACCGGGGAGCTGTTTTTT.

V gene TRBV12-3 or TRBV12-4 combines with J gene TRBJ2-1; TRBD2 aligns across 7 bases. Trimming at V came to 0 bases and at J to 2 bases, leaving 7 bases not matched to a gene. CDR3 length equals 17 residues. CDR3 bases: TGTGCCAGCAGTTTAGCGCTAGGCGGGGGAACCTACAATGAGCAGTTCTTC. This gives the protein CASSLALGGGTYNEQFF.

This clonotype is medium-sized. The chain combines TRBV7-2 with TRBJ2-7; TRBD1 aligns across 7 bases. The ends lost 4 bases at V and 4 bases at J; junction bases unmatched: 25. CDR3 length equals 20 residues. Germline values: CDR1 SGHTA, CDR2 FQGNSA. The CDR3 sequence: CASSSPSTLTNSGQQYEQYF. The CDR3 bases are TGTGCCAGCAGCTCCCCATCAACGCTCACTAATTCGGGACAGCAATACGAGCAGTACTTC.

This clonotype has ten or more counts. The chain recombines TRBV7-2 with TRBJ2-3; D may match TRBD1 or TRBD2 (5 bases each). Trimming stripped 6 bases from V and 1 base from J, with 11 bases between. Per the germline V gene, CDR1 is SGHTA and CDR2 is FQGNSA. The length of the CDR3 is 14 residues. This CDR3 is CASRSWDGTDTQYF. The CDR3 DNA reads TGTGCCAGCAGGTCCTGGGACGGCACAGATACGCAGTATTTT. Full variable domain (rest looked up from reference TRBV7-2 and TRBJ2-3): GAGVSQSPSNKVTEKGKDVELRCDPISGHTALYWYRQSLGQGLEFLIYFQGNSAPDKSGLPSDRFSAERTGGSVSTLTIQRTQQEDSAVYLCASRSWDGTDTQYFGPGTRLTVL.

CDR3 nucleotides: TGCGCCAGCAGCTTCCGGGACAGGGGCCAAGAGACCCAGTACTTC. Its translation is CASSFRDRGQETQYF. The chain uses TRBV5-1 and TRBJ2-5, with 10 bases identical to TRBD1. With 2 bases clipped from V and 1 base from J, the junction kept 2 bases outside the gene matches. The CDR3 consists of 15 residues. Germline V lookup: CDR1 SGHRS, CDR2 YFSETQ.

V is TRBV11-2 and J is TRBJ2-1; D ambiguous. Germline V CDR1 and CDR2: SGHAT, FQNNGV. Between the trimmed V and J ends, which lost 5 bases and 7 bases, there was a span of 15 bases. The CDR3 covers 14 residues. The CDR3 sequence: CASSLIFVENEQFF. The CDR3 DNA sequence: TGTGCCAGCAGCCTAATCTTTGTTGAGAATGAGCAGTTCTTC.

This clonotype was found many times. V usage is TRBV7-2 and J usage is TRBJ2-7; D uncertain. Germline V CDR1 and CDR2: SGHTA, FQGNSA. V was trimmed by 0 bases and J by 1 base, leaving 7 bases between them. There are 14 residues in the CDR3. CDR3 residues: CASSLAQSSYEQYF. The CDR3 DNA is TGTGCCAGCAGCTTAGCGCAGTCTTCCTACGAGCAGTACTTC.

The table lists this clonotype with a few counts. This chain joins TRBV5-4 and TRBJ2-1, with TRBD2 matching over 11 bases. CDR1 is SGHNT, CDR2 YYREEE, per germline (reference sequence). Unmatched junction bases numbered 13, after V lost 4 bases and J lost 7 bases. The CDR3 has 17 residues. The CDR3 region has the DNA TGTGCCAGCAGCCACCCCACTAGCGGGGGTGCAGGGAATGAGCAGTTCTTC. This encodes CASSHPTSGGAGNEQFF.

This clonotype was counted many times. The V gene is TRBV7-2, the J gene TRBJ1-1; the D gene is possibly TRBD1 (5 bases). The germline V gene encodes CDR1 SGHTA and CDR2 FQGNSA. With 1 base removed from V and 3 bases from J, the gap between germline ends came to 15 bases. The CDR3 runs to 16 residues. CDR3 nucleotide sequence: TGTGCCAGCAGCTTAGTCTATGGGCAAGGGGACACTGAAGCTTTCTTT. The encoded protein is CASSLVYGQGDTEAFF.

In its sample, this clonotype was seen a few times. V and J are TRBV10-3 and TRBJ2-3; D unclear. There are 13 residues in the CDR3. The germline V gene has CDR1 ENHRY and CDR2 SYGVKD. V was pared by 5 bases and J by 6 bases, with 12 bases between. This chain's CDR3 is CAISRASVDTQYF. CDR3 nucleotides: TGTGCCATCAGTCGGGCGTCCGTGGATACGCAGTATTTT.

This clonotype has just a few counts. The chain uses TRBV5-1 and TRBJ2-2, with 11 bases matching TRBD1. Germline CDR1 is SGHRS and CDR2 is YFSETQ. This CDR3 has 17 amino acids. Trimming took 4 bases from V and 3 from J; bases not matched to a gene: 8. CDR3 in amino acids: CASSDLPGQGDTGELFF. CDR3 nucleotide sequence: TGCGCCAGCAGCGACTTACCGGGACAGGGGGACACCGGGGAGCTGTTTTTT.

This clonotype was found a few times. This chain joins TRBV7-9 and TRBJ1-2; 7 bases match TRBD1. The length of the CDR3 is 15 residues. J gave up 9 bases and V 1 base, and 11 bases lay outside the gene matches. CDR1 and CDR2 (germline): SEHNR, FQNEAQ (reference sequence). DNA of the CDR3: TGTGCCAGCAGCTTAGAAGGAGTAGGGGGCCTAAGCTACACCTTC. Translation gives CASSLEGVGGLSYTF.

The V call is TRBV29-1, the J call TRBJ1-2, with a possible D match to TRBD1 (6 bases). Germline CDR1 reads SQVTM; CDR2 reads ANQGSEA. Deletions cut 3 bases from V and 4 bases from J, with 12 bases between. This CDR3 contains 13 residues. CDR3 loop: CSVDPTGSYGYTF. The CDR3 nucleotides read TGCAGCGTTGACCCGACAGGCAGCTATGGCTACACCTTC. Supplemented by reference TRBV29-1 and TRBJ1-2, the full variable domain reads SAVISQKPSRDICQRGTSLTIQCQVDSQVTMMFWYRQQPGQSLTLIATANQGSEATYESGFVIDKFPISRPNLTFSTLTVSNMSPEDSSIYLCSVDPTGSYGYTFGSGTRLTVV.